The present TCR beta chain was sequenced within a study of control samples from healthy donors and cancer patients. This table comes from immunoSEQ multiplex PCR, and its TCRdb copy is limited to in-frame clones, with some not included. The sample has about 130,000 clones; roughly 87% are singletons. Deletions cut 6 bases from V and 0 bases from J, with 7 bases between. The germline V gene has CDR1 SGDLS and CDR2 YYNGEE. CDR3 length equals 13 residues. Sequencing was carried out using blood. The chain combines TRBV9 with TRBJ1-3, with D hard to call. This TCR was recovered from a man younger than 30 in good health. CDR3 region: CASTASSGNTIYF. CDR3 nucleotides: TGTGCCAGCACGGCGAGCTCTGGAAACACCATATATTTT.